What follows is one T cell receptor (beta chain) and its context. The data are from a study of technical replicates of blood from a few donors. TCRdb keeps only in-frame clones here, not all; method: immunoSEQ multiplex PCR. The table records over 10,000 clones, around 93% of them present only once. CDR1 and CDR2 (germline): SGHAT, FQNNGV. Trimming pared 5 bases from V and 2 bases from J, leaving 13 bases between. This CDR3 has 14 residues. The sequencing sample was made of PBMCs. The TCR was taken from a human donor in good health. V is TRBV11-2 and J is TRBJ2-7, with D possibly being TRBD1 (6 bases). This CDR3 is CASSSSGTPYEQYF. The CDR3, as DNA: TGTGCCAGCAGCAGCTCCGGGACACCCTACGAGCAGTACTTC.